This T cell receptor beta chain was found in a study of shared clonotypes between healthy human individuals. Overall study context: The cohort comprised a couple of women and a few men. Their ages spanned 18 to 49 years. Findings and limits, study-wide: Clonotype sharing among the donors was expected to vary with sequencing depth.

Per the germline V gene, CDR1 is SGHDN and CDR2 is FVKESK. Trimming took 1 base from V and 7 from J; bases not matched to a gene: 8. The CDR3 covers 15 residues. This clone has only one observation. Its cognate antigen is unknown. Produced via immunoSEQ multiplex PCR; TCRdb's table is partial and in-frame only. The data contain some 500,000 clones, around three quarters of them singletons. The clonotype originates from a woman aged 40-49 years in good health. Some clones in this sample may be carry-over from other donors' samples. The sequenced sample consisted of PBMCs. The chain has TRBV14 and TRBJ1-1; TRBD1 matches at 8 bases. The CDR3 nucleotides read TGTGCCAGCAGCCAAGGAGGACAGGGTGGTATTGAAGCTTTCTTT. This codes for CASSQGGQGGIEAFF.